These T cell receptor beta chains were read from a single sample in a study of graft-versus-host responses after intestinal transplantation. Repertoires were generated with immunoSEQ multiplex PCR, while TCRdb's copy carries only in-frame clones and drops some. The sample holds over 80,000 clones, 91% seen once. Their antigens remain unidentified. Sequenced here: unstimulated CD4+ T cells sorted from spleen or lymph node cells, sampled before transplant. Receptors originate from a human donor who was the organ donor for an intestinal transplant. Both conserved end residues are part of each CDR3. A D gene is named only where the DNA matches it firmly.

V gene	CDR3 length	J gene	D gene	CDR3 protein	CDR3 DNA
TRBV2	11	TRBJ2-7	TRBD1	CASRQGYEQYF	TGTGCCAGCAGACAGGGGTACGAGCAGTACTTC
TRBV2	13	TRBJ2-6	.	CATQNSGANVLTF	TGTGCCACCCAGAACTCTGGGGCCAACGTCCTGACTTTC
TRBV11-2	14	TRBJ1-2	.	CASSLAQGGYGYTF	TGTGCCAGCAGCTTAGCACAGGGTGGCTATGGCTACACCTTC
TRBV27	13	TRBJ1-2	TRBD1	CASSIDRAYGYTF	TGTGCCAGCAGTATAGACAGGGCTTATGGCTACACCTTC
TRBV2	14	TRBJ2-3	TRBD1	CASRWQGASDTQYF	TGTGCCAGCAGATGGCAGGGGGCATCAGATACGCAGTATTTT
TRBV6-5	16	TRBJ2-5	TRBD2	CASSYARGGYQETQYF	TGTGCCAGCAGTTACGCTCGCGGGGGGTACCAAGAGACCCAGTACTTC
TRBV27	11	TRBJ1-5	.	CASSLAQPQHF	TGTGCCAGCAGTTTGGCTCAGCCCCAGCATTTT
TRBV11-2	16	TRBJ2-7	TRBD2	CASSLEVSGVFHEQYF	TGTGCCAGCAGCTTAGAAGTTAGCGGGGTATTCCACGAGCAGTACTTC
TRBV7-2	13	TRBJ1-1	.	CASSVRGGTEAFF	TGTGCCAGCAGCGTAAGGGGGGGGACTGAAGCTTTCTTT
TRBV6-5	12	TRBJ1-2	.	CASSGTNYGYTF	TGTGCCAGCAGTGGGACAAACTATGGCTACACCTTC
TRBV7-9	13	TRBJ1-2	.	CASSDGRAYGYTF	TGTGCCAGCAGCGACGGCAGGGCCTATGGCTACACCTTC
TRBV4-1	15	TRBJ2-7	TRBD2	CASSHQGDYSYEQYF	TGCGCCAGCAGCCACCAAGGGGACTATTCCTACGAGCAGTACTTC
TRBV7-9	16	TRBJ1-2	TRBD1	CASSYQAQDRGYGYTF	TGTGCCAGCAGCTACCAAGCACAGGACAGGGGCTATGGCTACACCTTC
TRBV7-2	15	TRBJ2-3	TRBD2	CASSLDPAGSDTQYF	TGTGCCAGCAGCTTAGATCCAGCGGGATCAGATACGCAGTATTTT
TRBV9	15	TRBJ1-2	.	CASSAADRPNYGYTF	TGTGCCAGCAGCGCTGCCGACAGGCCTAACTATGGCTACACCTTC